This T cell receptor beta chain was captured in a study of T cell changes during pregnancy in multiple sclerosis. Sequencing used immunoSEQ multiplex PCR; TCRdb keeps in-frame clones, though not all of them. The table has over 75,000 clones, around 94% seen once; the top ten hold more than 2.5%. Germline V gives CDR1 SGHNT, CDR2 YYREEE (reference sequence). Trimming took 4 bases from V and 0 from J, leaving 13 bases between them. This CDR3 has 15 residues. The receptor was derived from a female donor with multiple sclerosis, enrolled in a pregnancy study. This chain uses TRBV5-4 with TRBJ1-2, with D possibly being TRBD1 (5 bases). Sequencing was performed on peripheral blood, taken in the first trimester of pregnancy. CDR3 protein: CASSRRGSSNYGYTF. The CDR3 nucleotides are TGTGCCAGCAGCCGGCGGGGGAGCTCTAACTATGGCTACACCTTC.